These 2 T cell receptor beta chains came from one sample sequenced in a study of CD8 T cells in Susac syndrome. Random hexamers were used to reverse transcribe an amount of roughly 0.45 to 1 ug RNA. Each CDR3 protein is one row after TCRdb ran MiXCR on the immunoSEQ multiplex PCR reads. The profile shows roughly 80,000 distinct CDR3 sequences, over 90% of them singletons. The sequenced sample consisted of CD8+ T cells from PBMCs. The origin of the receptors is a human donor in good health.

This chain joins TRBV4-2 and TRBJ2-1; 10 bases match TRBD2. J was trimmed by 4 bases and V by 8 bases; bases with no gene match: 8. In germline, CDR1 is LGHNA, CDR2 YNFKEQ. The CDR3 contains 15 residues. Written as DNA, the CDR3 is TGTGCCAGCCGAGAAGGACTAGCGGTTTACAATGAGCAGTTCTTC. Translated: CASREGLAVYNEQFF.

This chain uses TRBV29-1 with TRBJ1-4, with TRBD1 matching over 7 bases. V was pared by 6 bases and J by 3 bases, with 7 bases of the junction left unmatched. The CDR3 covers 14 residues. Germline V CDR1 and CDR2: SQVTM, ANQGSEA. The CDR3 DNA reads as TGCAGCGTCGCCCGGGACAGCTCTAATGAAAAACTGTTTTTT. Translated, it gives CSVARDSSNEKLFF.